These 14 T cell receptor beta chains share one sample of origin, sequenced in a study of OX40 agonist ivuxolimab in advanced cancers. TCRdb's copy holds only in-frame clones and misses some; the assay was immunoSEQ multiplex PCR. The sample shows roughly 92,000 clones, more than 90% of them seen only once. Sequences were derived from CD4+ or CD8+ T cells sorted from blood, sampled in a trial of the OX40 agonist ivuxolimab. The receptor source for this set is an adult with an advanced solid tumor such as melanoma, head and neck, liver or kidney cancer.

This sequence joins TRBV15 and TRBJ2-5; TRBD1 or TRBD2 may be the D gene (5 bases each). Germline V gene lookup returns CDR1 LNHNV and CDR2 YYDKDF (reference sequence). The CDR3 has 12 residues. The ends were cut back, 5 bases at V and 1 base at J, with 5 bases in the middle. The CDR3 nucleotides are TGTGCCACCAGCGGGGGCCAAGAGACCCAGTACTTC. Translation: CATSGGQETQYF.

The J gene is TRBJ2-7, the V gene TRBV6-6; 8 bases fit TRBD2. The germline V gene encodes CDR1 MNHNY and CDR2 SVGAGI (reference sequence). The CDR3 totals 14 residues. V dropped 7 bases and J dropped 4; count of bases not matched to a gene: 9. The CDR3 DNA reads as TGTGCCAGCATCTCGGGACTAGACCGTTACGAGCAGTACTTC. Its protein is CASISGLDRYEQYF.

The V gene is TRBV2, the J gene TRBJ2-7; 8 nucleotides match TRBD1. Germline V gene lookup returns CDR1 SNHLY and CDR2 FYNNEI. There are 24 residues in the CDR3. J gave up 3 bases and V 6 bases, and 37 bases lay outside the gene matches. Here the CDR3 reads CASRERRPGSGQGYLPPLFYEQYF. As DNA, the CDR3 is TGTGCCAGCAGGGAACGAAGGCCTGGGTCCGGACAGGGTTACCTCCCCCCCCTATTCTACGAGCAGTACTTC.

The CDR3 DNA is TGTGCCAGCAGACAGGGTCAGGCATCGGGCTACACCTTC. Translated: CASRQGQASGYTF. The rearrangement links TRBV11-2 to TRBJ1-2; a weak D match, TRBD1 (6 bases). Trimming stripped 6 bases from V and 8 bases from J, with 16 bases between. This CDR3 spans 13 amino acids. CDR1 is SGHAT, CDR2 FQNNGV, per germline.

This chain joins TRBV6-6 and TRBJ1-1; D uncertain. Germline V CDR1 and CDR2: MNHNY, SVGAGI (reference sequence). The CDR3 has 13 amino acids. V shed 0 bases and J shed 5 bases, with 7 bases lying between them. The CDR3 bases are TGTGCCAGCAGTTACTCGGTGCAGACTGAAGCTTTCTTT. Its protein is CASSYSVQTEAFF.

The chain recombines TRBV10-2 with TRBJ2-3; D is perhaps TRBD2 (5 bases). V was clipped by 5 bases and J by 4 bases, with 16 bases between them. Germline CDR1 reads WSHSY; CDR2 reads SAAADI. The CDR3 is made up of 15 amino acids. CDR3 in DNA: TGCGCCAGCAGTTCCGATCTAGCCGCCCCAGATACGCAGTATTTT. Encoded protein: CASSSDLAAPDTQYF.

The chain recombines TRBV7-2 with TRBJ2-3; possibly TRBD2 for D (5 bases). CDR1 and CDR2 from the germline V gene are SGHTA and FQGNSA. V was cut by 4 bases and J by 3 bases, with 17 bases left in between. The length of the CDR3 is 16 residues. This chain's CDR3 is CASSSRPVGATDTQYF. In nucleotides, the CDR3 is TGTGCCAGCAGCTCTCGACCTGTGGGAGCTACAGATACGCAGTATTTT.

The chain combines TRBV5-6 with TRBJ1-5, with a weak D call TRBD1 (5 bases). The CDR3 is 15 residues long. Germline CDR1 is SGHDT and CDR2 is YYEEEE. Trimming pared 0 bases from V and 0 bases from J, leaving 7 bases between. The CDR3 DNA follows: TGTGCCAGCAGCTTGGGGGGCAGTAGCAATCAGCCCCAGCATTTT. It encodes CASSLGGSSNQPQHF.

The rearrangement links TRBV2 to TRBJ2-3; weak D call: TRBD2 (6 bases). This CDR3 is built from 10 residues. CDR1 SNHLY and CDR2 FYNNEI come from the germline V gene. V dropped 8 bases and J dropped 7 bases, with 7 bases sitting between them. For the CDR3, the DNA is TGTGCCAGCGGGAGGCATACGCAGTATTTT. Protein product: CASGRHTQYF.

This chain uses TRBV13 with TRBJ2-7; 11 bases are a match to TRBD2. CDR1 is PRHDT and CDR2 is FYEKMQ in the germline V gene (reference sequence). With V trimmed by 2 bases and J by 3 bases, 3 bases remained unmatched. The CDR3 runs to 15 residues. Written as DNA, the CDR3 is TGTGCCAGCAGCTTAAACCTAGCGGGGGGCTACGAGCAGTACTTC. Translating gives CASSLNLAGGYEQYF.

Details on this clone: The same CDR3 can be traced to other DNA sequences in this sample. The CDR3 here is CASSLSYEQYF. The DNA of the CDR3 is TGTGCCAGCAGCTTGTCCTACGAGCAGTACTTC. The chain uses TRBV7-2 and TRBJ2-7; D unclear. Germline V gives CDR1 SGHTA, CDR2 FQGNSA. This CDR3 comprises 11 residues. The V gene lost 3 bases and the J gene lost 1 base, with 1 base spanning the gap.

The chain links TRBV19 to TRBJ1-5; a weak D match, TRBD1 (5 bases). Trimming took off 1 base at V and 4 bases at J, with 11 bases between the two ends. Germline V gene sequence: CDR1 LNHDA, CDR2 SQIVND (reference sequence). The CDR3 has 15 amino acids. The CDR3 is CASSIVRGPNQPQHF. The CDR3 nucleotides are TGTGCCAGTAGTATAGTGCGGGGACCAAATCAGCCCCAGCATTTT.

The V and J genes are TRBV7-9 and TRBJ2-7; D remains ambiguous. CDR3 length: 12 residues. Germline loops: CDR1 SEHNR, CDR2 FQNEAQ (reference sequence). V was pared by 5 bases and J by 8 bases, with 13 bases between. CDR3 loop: CASSPSPTQQYF. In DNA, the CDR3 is TGTGCCAGCAGCCCCTCTCCTACACAGCAGTACTTC.

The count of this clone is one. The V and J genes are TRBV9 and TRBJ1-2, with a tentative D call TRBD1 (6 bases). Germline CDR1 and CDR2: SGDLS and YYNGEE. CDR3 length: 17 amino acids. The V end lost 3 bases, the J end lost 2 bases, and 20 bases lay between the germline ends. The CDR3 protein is CASSANRVQGANYGYTF. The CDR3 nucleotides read TGTGCCAGCAGCGCCAACAGGGTCCAGGGCGCGAACTATGGCTACACCTTC.